Below, 9 T cell receptor beta chains from the same sample are listed, as sequenced in a study of blood T cell dynamics during melanoma immunotherapy. Data came from immunoSEQ multiplex PCR; TCRdb stores just in-frame clones and leaves some out. The table lists approximately 25,000 clones, 87% of them singletons. Described time point: pre-treatment baseline. Sequencing used blood, obtained from a patient treated with checkpoint blockade. The source of these receptors is a human donor with melanoma.

This clone was recorded a few times. J is TRBJ1-4 and V is TRBV28; D is possibly TRBD1 (5 bases). V gave up 4 bases and J gave up 8 bases, with 23 bases separating them. Germline-derived CDR1 and CDR2 are MDHEN and SYDVKM. This CDR3 is built from 17 residues. The CDR3 loop reads CASSSLEGTRGGEKLFF. CDR3 nucleotide sequence: TGTGCCAGCAGTTCCCTTGAGGGGACGAGGGGAGGGGAAAAACTGTTTTTT. The whole variable domain, filled in from reference TRBV28 and TRBJ1-4, reads DVKVTQSSRYLVKRTGEKVFLECVQDMDHENMFWYRQDPGLGLRLIYFSYDVKMKEKGDIPEGYSVSREKKERFSLILESASTNQTSMYLCASSSLEGTRGGEKLFFGSGTQLSVL.

This chain connects TRBV5-4 to TRBJ2-7; 9 nucleotides agree with TRBD2. Per germline, CDR1 SGHNT and CDR2 YYREEE (reference sequence). The CDR3 is made up of 14 amino acids. Germline trimming cut 4 bases from V and 3 bases from J; bases unmatched to any gene: 5. The DNA of the CDR3 is TGTGCCAGCAGCCGGACTAGCGATTACTACGAGCAGTACTTC. Translated: CASSRTSDYYEQYF.

The chain links TRBV27 to TRBJ2-3, with D perhaps given as TRBD1 or TRBD2 (6 bases each). This CDR3 is 15 amino acids long. V was trimmed by 5 bases and J by 4 bases, leaving 16 bases between them. Looked up from germline, CDR1 is MNHEY and CDR2 is SMNVEV (reference sequence). The CDR3: CASSSNGGGPDTQYF. The CDR3, as DNA: TGTGCCAGCAGTAGCAACGGGGGCGGCCCAGATACGCAGTATTTT.

The chain recombines TRBV7-3 with TRBJ2-3; D uncertain. The CDR3 has 13 residues. Trimming shortened V by 3 bases and J by 0 bases, and 4 bases separated the two germline ends. The V gene's germline CDR1 is SGHTA and CDR2 FQGTGA. DNA of the CDR3: TGTGCCAGCAGCTTCTCTAGCACAGATACGCAGTATTTT. Its translation: CASSFSSTDTQYF. The entire variable domain, with the rest obtained from reference TRBV7-3 and TRBJ2-3, is as follows: GAGVSQTPSNKVTEKGKYVELRCDPISGHTALYWYRQSLGQGPEFLIYFQGTGAADDSGLPNDRFFAVRPEGSVSTLKIQRTERGDSAVYLCASSFSSTDTQYFGPGTRLTVL.

This chain connects TRBV9 to TRBJ2-1; 11 nucleotides line up with TRBD2. V lost 4 bases to trimming and J lost 9 bases; unmatched junction nucleotides: 15. Germline CDR1 reads SGDLS; CDR2 reads YYNGEE. The CDR3 is 17 amino acids. CDR3 loop: CASSPGQTSGTRGEQFF. CDR3 DNA sequence: TGTGCCAGCAGCCCGGGACAGACTAGCGGGACGAGGGGTGAGCAGTTCTTC.

This sequence joins TRBV5-1 and TRBJ2-7; the match to TRBD2 covers 9 bases. This CDR3 has 17 amino acids. V gave up 5 bases and J gave up 0 bases; unmatched junction bases: 12. Germline lookup yields CDR1 SGHRS and CDR2 YFSETQ. For the CDR3, the DNA is TGCGCCAGCAGATGGGGCGCGACTAGCGGCCGCTCCTACGAGCAGTACTTC. Protein product: CASRWGATSGRSYEQYF.

V is TRBV27 and J is TRBJ1-1; 7 nucleotides agree with TRBD1. The CDR3 consists of 21 residues. CDR1 is MNHEY, CDR2 SMNVEV, per germline (reference sequence). J was trimmed by 1 base and V by 5 bases; bases with no gene match: 25. The CDR3 DNA follows: TGTGCCAGCAGTCGGGGTCTCTACAGGGGCCTGATCCACCAGGGGAACACTGAAGCTTTCTTT. Its protein is CASSRGLYRGLIHQGNTEAFF.

The chain combines TRBV9 with TRBJ2-7; 9 bases line up with TRBD1. CDR1 and CDR2 (germline): SGDLS, YYNGEE. Losses at the gene ends were 2 bases for V and 1 base for J; bases not matched to a gene: 7. The CDR3 runs to 16 residues. Written as DNA, the CDR3 is TGTGCCAGCAGCGTGGGACAGGGACAATTTTCCTACGAGCAGTACTTC. Its translation: CASSVGQGQFSYEQYF.

The genes are TRBV5-4 and TRBJ2-3, with a possible D match to TRBD2 (6 bases). This CDR3 has 16 residues. Trimming stripped 0 bases from V and 1 base from J, with 12 bases between. Germline values: CDR1 SGHNT, CDR2 YYREEE (reference sequence). DNA for the CDR3: TGTGCCAGCAGCTTGGGCGCTAGCGAACGCACAGATACGCAGTATTTT. Translating gives CASSLGASERTDTQYF.